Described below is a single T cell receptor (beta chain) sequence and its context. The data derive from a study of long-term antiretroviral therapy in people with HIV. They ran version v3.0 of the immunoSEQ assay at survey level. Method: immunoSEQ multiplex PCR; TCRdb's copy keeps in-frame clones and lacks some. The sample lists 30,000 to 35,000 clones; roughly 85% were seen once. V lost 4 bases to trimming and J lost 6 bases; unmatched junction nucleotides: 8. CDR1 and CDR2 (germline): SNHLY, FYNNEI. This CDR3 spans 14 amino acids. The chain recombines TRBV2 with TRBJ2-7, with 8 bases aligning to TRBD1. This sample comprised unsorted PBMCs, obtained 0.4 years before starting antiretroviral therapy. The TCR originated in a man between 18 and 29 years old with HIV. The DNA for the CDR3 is TGTGCCAGCAGTGTCAGTCAGGGGGCCGGCGAGCAGTACTTC. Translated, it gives CASSVSQGAGEQYF.